This T cell receptor beta chain appears in the sequencing data of a study of blood T cells in healthy people across ages. A J-beta primer mix and a sample-barcoded 5' primer were used in a second PCR of about 6 to 12 cycles. TCRdb re-derived calls from the 5' RACE reads in MiXCR, one entry per CDR3 protein. Among about 1.4 million distinct CDR3 sequences listed, approximately 63% were seen once. The CDR3 is 16 residues long. V lost 3 bases, J lost 5 bases, and 10 bases stayed unmatched. Germline values: CDR1 SGHTA, CDR2 FQGNSA. Approximately 9 milliliters of peripheral blood were drawn from each donor into EDTA-treated tubes.

The V call is TRBV7-2, the J call TRBJ1-5, with TRBD1 matching 7 bases. This TCR came from a man aged 18 to 30 in good health. Sequenced material: blood. CDR3 sequence reads: CASSFPPGQPHQPQHF. CDR3 bases: TGTGCCAGCAGCTTCCCCCCGGGACAGCCTCATCAGCCCCAGCATTTT.